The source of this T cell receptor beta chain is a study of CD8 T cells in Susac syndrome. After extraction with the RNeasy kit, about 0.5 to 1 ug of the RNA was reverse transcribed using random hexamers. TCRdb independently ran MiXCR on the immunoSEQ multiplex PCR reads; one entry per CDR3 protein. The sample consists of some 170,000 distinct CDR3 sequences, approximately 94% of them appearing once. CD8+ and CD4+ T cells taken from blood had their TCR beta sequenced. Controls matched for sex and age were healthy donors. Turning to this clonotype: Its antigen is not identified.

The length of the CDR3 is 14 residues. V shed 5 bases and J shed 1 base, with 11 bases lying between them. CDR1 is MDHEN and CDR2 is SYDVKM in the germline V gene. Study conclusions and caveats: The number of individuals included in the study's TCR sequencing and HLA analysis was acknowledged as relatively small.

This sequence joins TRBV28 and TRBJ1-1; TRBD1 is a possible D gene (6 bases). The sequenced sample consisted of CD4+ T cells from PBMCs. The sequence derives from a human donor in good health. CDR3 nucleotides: TGTGCCAGCAGTCAAGGGGGGGCGAACACTGAAGCTTTCTTT. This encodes CASSQGGANTEAFF.